This TCR beta chain was sequenced during a study of T cell responses to AZD1222 COVID-19 vaccine. About the study: The analysis combined second doses at about 4 or about 12 weeks.

Trimming stripped 7 bases from V and 11 bases from J, with 17 bases between. Germline V gene sequence: CDR1 SNHLY, CDR2 FYNNEI. CDR3 length equals 12 residues. This table comes from immunoSEQ multiplex PCR, and its TCRdb copy is limited to in-frame clones, with some not included. Of 99,000 or so clones in the sample, roughly 90% were seen once. Material: peripheral blood, obtained on day 0 of AZD1222 vaccination. The rearrangement uses TRBV2 and TRBJ1-2; a possible D gene is TRBD1 (5 bases). This receptor was taken from an adult in good health. CDR3 sequence (DNA): TGTGCCAGCACTAACTGGGGACCACGGTACACCTTC. It is translated as CASTNWGPRYTF.